These 27 T cell receptor beta chains were sequenced from one sample in a study of blood T cell repertoires in COVID-19. This table comes from immunoSEQ multiplex PCR, and its TCRdb copy is limited to in-frame clones, with some not included. The repertoire holds 190,000 or so clones, about 80% seen once, with 7.5% in the top ten. Sequences were obtained from PBMCs or T cells enriched from blood (not recorded which). The receptors come from a middle-aged man who had recovered from COVID-19.

This clone was seen only once. The rearrangement joins TRBV4-3 to TRBJ1-2; D might be TRBD1 (5 bases). The CDR3 is made up of 14 amino acids. Trimming took off 0 bases at V and 7 bases at J, with 12 bases between the two ends. In germline, CDR1 is LGHNA, CDR2 YSLEER. CDR3 protein: CASSQEGRVAGYTF. CDR3 coding DNA: TGCGCCAGCAGCCAAGAGGGCAGGGTGGCTGGCTACACCTTC.

J is TRBJ2-7 and V is TRBV14, with D unresolved. Germline CDR1 SGHDN, CDR2 FVKESK. The V end was cut by 0 bases, the J end by 3 bases, with 6 bases between. This CDR3 has 13 amino acids. The CDR3 nucleotides read TGTGCCAGCAGCCAAGATCACAGCTACGAGCAGTACTTC. Translated: CASSQDHSYEQYF.

This chain uses TRBV7-9 with TRBJ1-4; D unclear. Per germline, CDR1 SEHNR and CDR2 FQNEAQ (reference sequence). V dropped 3 bases and J dropped 0 bases, with 8 bases sitting between them. The CDR3 runs 15 residues. DNA of the CDR3: TGTGCCAGCAGCTTGACGGGAACAACTAATGAAAAACTGTTTTTT. This codes for CASSLTGTTNEKLFF. The full variable domain, in which reference TRBV7-9 and TRBJ1-4 provide the parts outside the CDR3, is DTGVSQNPRHKITKRGQNVTFRCDPISEHNRLYWYRQTLGQGPEFLTYFQNEAQLEKSRLLSDRFSAERPKGSFSTLEIQRTEQGDSAMYLCASSLTGTTNEKLFFGSGTQLSVL.

This chain links TRBV13 with TRBJ1-1, with 8 bases lining up with TRBD1. CDR1 is PRHDT, CDR2 FYEKMQ, per germline (reference sequence). CDR3 length: 15 residues. The junction had 5 bases not matched to a gene; V was cut back by 4 bases and J by 1 base. CDR3 bases: TGTGCCAGCAGCTCCAGGGGGCTGGGGAACACTGAAGCTTTCTTT. It yields the protein CASSSRGLGNTEAFF. The full variable domain, in which reference TRBV13 and TRBJ1-1 provide the parts outside the CDR3, is AAGVIQSPRHLIKEKRETATLKCYPIPRHDTVYWYQQGPGQDPQFLISFYEKMQSDKGSIPDRFSAQQFSDYHSELNMSSLELGDSALYFCASSSRGLGNTEAFFGQGTRLTVV.

Note on this clone: One end of the junction fails to match germline, which may point to a read error. The rearrangement joins TRBV7-7 to TRBJ2-3, with 13 bases aligning to TRBD2. CDR1 and CDR2 (germline): SSHAT, FNYEAQ (reference sequence). The CDR3 has 16 amino acids. In nucleotides, the CDR3 is TGTGCTAGCAGCGAAGGACTAGCGGGGGCTTCCGATACGCAGTATTTT. It yields the protein CASSEGLAGASDTQYF. Filled out from reference TRBV7-7 and TRBJ2-3, the complete variable domain reads GAGVSQSPRYKVTKRGQDVTLRCDPISSHATLYWYQQALGQGPEFLTYFNYEAQPDKSGLPSDRFSAERPEGSISTLTIQRTEQRDSAMYRCASSEGLAGASDTQYFGPGTRLTVL.

V is TRBV3-1 (or the pseudogene TRBV3-2) and J is TRBJ1-1, with D uncertain. V gave up 1 base and J gave up 7 bases, with 13 bases separating them. In germline, CDR1 is LGHDT, CDR2 YNNKEL (reference sequence). The CDR3 has 14 residues. The CDR3: CASSQVGGDSEAFF. CDR3 DNA sequence: TGTGCCAGCAGCCAAGTAGGCGGGGATAGTGAAGCTTTCTTT.

This clone showed up just a few times. This chain links TRBV19 with TRBJ1-2; D is uncertain. V lost 6 bases to trimming and J lost 2 bases, with 13 bases between them. The germline V gene has CDR1 LNHDA and CDR2 SQIVND (reference sequence). CDR3 length equals 14 residues. CDR3 in amino acids: CASSVEVTNYGYTF. The CDR3 DNA follows: TGTGCCAGTAGCGTCGAGGTAACGAACTATGGCTACACCTTC.

V and J are TRBV4-3 and TRBJ2-3; no clear D gene. CDR1 is LGHNA, CDR2 YSLEER, per germline. Trimming cost V 0 bases and J 1 base, with 11 bases left between them. The CDR3 totals 16 residues. The CDR3 spells CASSQDPNRGTDTQYF. CDR3 DNA: TGCGCCAGCAGCCAAGATCCGAACCGGGGCACAGATACGCAGTATTTT.

In this sample, this clone turned up a few times. Sequence at one end of the junction differs from germline and may be a read error. The chain links TRBV7-2 to TRBJ2-1, with 12 nucleotides matching TRBD2. The CDR3 is 13 amino acids. The V gene's germline CDR1 is SGHTA and CDR2 FQGNSA. The CDR3 nucleotides are TGTGCCAGCAGCTTAGTAATCACTAGCGGGGGGATCTTC. As protein: CASSLVITSGGIF.

A single count supports this clone. This chain uses TRBV7-7 with TRBJ2-5, with 7 bases fitting TRBD1. Germline V gives CDR1 SSHAT, CDR2 FNYEAQ (reference sequence). The CDR3 is 14 residues long. Trimming at V came to 2 bases and at J to 7 bases, leaving 7 bases not matched to a gene. CDR3 sequence: CASSLRGQGGTQYF. The CDR3 DNA reads TGTGCCAGCAGCTTAAGGGGGCAGGGCGGGACCCAGTACTTC.

This chain connects TRBV5-4 to TRBJ1-2; D is possibly TRBD1 (5 bases). The germline V and J ends were trimmed by 0 bases and 4 bases, with 13 bases remaining between them. CDR3 size: 15 residues. The V gene's germline CDR1 is SGHNT and CDR2 YYREEE (reference sequence). The CDR3 DNA sequence: TGTGCCAGCAGCTTGGTTGCAGGGTCGGGCTATGGCTACACCTTC. This gives the protein CASSLVAGSGYGYTF.

The chain links TRBV5-1 to TRBJ2-2; D uncertain. Per germline, CDR1 SGHRS and CDR2 YFSETQ. V was clipped by 0 bases and J by 6 bases, with 6 bases between them. This CDR3 region has 13 residues. The CDR3 is CASSLERAGELFF. DNA of the CDR3: TGCGCCAGCAGCTTGGAAAGAGCCGGGGAGCTGTTTTTT.

This sequence joins TRBV5-1 and TRBJ2-7; D is perhaps TRBD1 (6 bases). Trimming cost V 0 bases and J 1 base, with 11 bases left between them. The germline V gene encodes CDR1 SGHRS and CDR2 YFSETQ. This CDR3 has 15 residues. The CDR3, as DNA: TGCGCCAGCAGCTTGGGGCATGGACAGTCCTACGAGCAGTACTTC. Protein product: CASSLGHGQSYEQYF.

V gene TRBV7-3 combines with J gene TRBJ2-6; no reliable D call. The CDR3 has 15 residues. Germline V gene lookup returns CDR1 SGHTA and CDR2 FQGTGA. V lost 2 bases and J 0 bases, leaving 5 bases between the germline ends. CDR3 bases: TGTGCCAGCAGCTTAGTCGGCTCTGGGGCCAACGTCCTGACTTTC. Amino acid sequence: CASSLVGSGANVLTF.

The V and J genes are TRBV30 and TRBJ1-6; D unclear. From germline, CDR1 is GTSNPN and CDR2 SVGIG (reference sequence). Trimming pared 3 bases from V and 3 bases from J, leaving 6 bases between. CDR3 size: 13 residues. The CDR3 DNA sequence: TGTGCCTGGAGCCAGTACTATAATTCACCCCTCCACTTT. Translating it yields CAWSQYYNSPLHF.

The chain recombines TRBV7-9 with TRBJ2-5, with 11 bases that match TRBD2. This CDR3 is 15 amino acids long. From germline, CDR1 is SEHNR and CDR2 FQNEAQ (reference sequence). Trimming removed 2 bases from V and 7 bases from J; junction bases left unmatched: 6. The CDR3 region is CASSLRLAGGTTQYF. The CDR3, as DNA: TGTGCCAGCAGCTTAAGGCTAGCGGGGGGTACGACCCAGTACTTC.

The chain recombines TRBV19 with TRBJ1-2; D gene uncertain. CDR1 is LNHDA and CDR2 is SQIVND in the germline V gene (reference sequence). The CDR3 covers 14 residues. V lost 0 bases and J 6 bases, leaving 11 bases between the germline ends. The CDR3 DNA sequence: TGTGCCAGTAGTATAGAAGGAGGGCTAAATGGCTACACCTTC. Translated, it gives CASSIEGGLNGYTF.

For this clone: This sample includes further DNA sequences coding for the same CDR3. The V gene is TRBV29-1, the J gene TRBJ1-1; TRBD1 might be the D (5 bases). Trimming pared 3 bases from V and 4 bases from J, leaving 9 bases between. Germline assignment: CDR1 SQVTM and CDR2 ANQGSEA. The CDR3 contains 12 residues. The CDR3 DNA follows: TGCAGCGTTGATAGGGGCGCCACTGAAGCTTTCTTT. It translates to CSVDRGATEAFF.

This clone appeared once. This chain links TRBV3-1 (or the pseudogene TRBV3-2) with TRBJ1-2; D is possibly TRBD1 (5 bases). CDR1 is LGHDT, CDR2 YNNKEL, per germline (reference sequence). Trimming removed 1 base at V and 8 bases at J, with 11 bases between. The CDR3 is made up of 13 amino acids. The CDR3 nucleotides are TGTGCCAGCAGCCAAGGCGAGTGGGGCGGCTACACCTTC. Residues: CASSQGEWGGYTF.

Note on this clone: This specimen includes other DNA sequences encoding the same CDR3. The chain combines TRBV30 with TRBJ1-3, with a possible D match to TRBD1 (5 bases). V lost 0 bases and J lost 0, with 9 bases in between. CDR1 and CDR2 (germline): GTSNPN, SVGIG (reference sequence). CDR3 length: 15 residues. CDR3 nucleotides: TGTGCCTGGAGTGTGACCGGGGGCTCTGGAAACACCATATATTTT. Protein product: CAWSVTGGSGNTIYF.

The rearrangement joins TRBV5-1 to TRBJ1-1; TRBD1 matches 7 bases. The V gene end was trimmed by 4 bases and the J gene end by 8 bases; junction bases not matched to a gene: 14. The germline CDR1 and CDR2 sequences are SGHRS and YFSETQ. The CDR3 is 15 amino acids. Here the CDR3 DNA reads TGCGCCAGCAGCCGCAACCCCGGGACAGCGCCAGAAGCTTTCTTT. Protein sequence: CASSRNPGTAPEAFF.

The J gene is TRBJ2-3, the V gene TRBV4-3, with a weak D call TRBD2 (6 bases). The CDR3 spans 17 residues. V lost 4 bases to trimming and J lost 2 bases, with 19 bases between them. Germline CDR1 reads LGHNA; CDR2 reads YSLEER. The CDR3 DNA is TGCGCCAGCAGCCGCCAGATTTCGCGGGGATACACAGATACGCAGTATTTT. Amino acid sequence: CASSRQISRGYTDTQYF.

The rearrangement joins TRBV12-3 or TRBV12-4 to TRBJ1-2, with D perhaps matching TRBD1 (6 bases). Between the trimmed V and J ends, which lost 3 bases and 7 bases, there was a span of 12 bases. The CDR3 is made up of 13 amino acids. The CDR3 here is CASSLYRDSGYTF. The CDR3 DNA sequence: TGTGCCAGCAGTTTGTACAGGGATAGTGGCTACACCTTC.

This clone came up once. The chain carries TRBV7-8 and TRBJ1-1; 8 bases map to TRBD1. The V gene end was trimmed by 7 bases and the J gene end by 8 bases; junction bases not matched to a gene: 12. Looked up from germline, CDR1 is SGHVS and CDR2 is FQNEAQ. The CDR3 is made up of 14 amino acids. The CDR3 region is CASTLRDRFNEAFF. DNA for the CDR3: TGTGCCAGCACCCTACGGGACAGGTTTAACGAAGCTTTCTTT.

The table lists this clone with a few counts. This rearrangement joins TRBV7-2 to TRBJ2-7; D remains unclear. The CDR3 has 13 amino acids. Germline assignment: CDR1 SGHTA and CDR2 FQGNSA. Trimming stripped 2 bases from V and 1 base from J, with 6 bases between. CDR3 sequence (DNA): TGTGCCAGCAGCTTACCCTCTTCCTACGAGCAGTACTTC. This sequence encodes CASSLPSSYEQYF. Using reference TRBV7-2 and TRBJ2-7 for the parts outside the CDR3, the full variable domain is GAGVSQSPSNKVTEKGKDVELRCDPISGHTALYWYRQSLGQGLEFLIYFQGNSAPDKSGLPSDRFSAERTGGSVSTLTIQRTQQEDSAVYLCASSLPSSYEQYFGPGTRLTVT.

V usage is TRBV3-1 (or the pseudogene TRBV3-2) and J usage is TRBJ1-1; 10 nucleotides align to TRBD1. The germline CDR1 and CDR2 sequences are LGHDT and YNNKEL (reference sequence). Losses at the gene ends were 6 bases for V and 4 bases for J; bases not matched to a gene: 5. CDR3 length equals 14 residues. CDR3 coding DNA: TGTGCCAGCAGGGGGACAGGGGCGAGCACTGAAGCTTTCTTT. Amino acids: CASRGTGASTEAFF.

This rearrangement joins TRBV19 to TRBJ1-2, with no clear D. Germline CDR1 LNHDA, CDR2 SQIVND (reference sequence). The V gene lost 10 bases and the J gene lost 3 bases, with 6 bases spanning the gap. The CDR3 is 10 amino acids. The CDR3 bases are TGTGCCACGCGGGACTATGGCTACACCTTC. Translation gives CATRDYGYTF.